One and the same sample provided the 21 T cell receptor beta chains below, sequenced in a study of tissue T cells after allogeneic stem cell transplantation. Assay used: immunoSEQ multiplex PCR; TCRdb lists only in-frame clones, some missing. The sample has approximately 680 clones; 40% to 45% are singletons. The sequencing here drew on rectal tissue, taken at autopsy. Every receptor here comes from a female patient aged 40-69 years with steroid-refractory graft-versus-host disease after an allogeneic stem cell transplant. The T cells may partly be graft donor cells.

This clone was counted a few times. Distinct nucleotide sequences in the sample also encode this CDR3. The chain has TRBV6-5 and TRBJ1-6; the D gene is possibly TRBD1 (6 bases). This CDR3 comprises 15 residues. CDR1 MNHEY and CDR2 SVGAGI come from the germline V gene. Trimming removed 4 bases at V and 12 bases at J, with 19 bases between. Here the CDR3 reads CASSSTGTLQGPLHF. CDR3 in DNA: TGTGCCAGCAGTTCCACAGGGACGCTCCAGGGACCCCTCCACTTT.

The chain has TRBV7-2 and TRBJ1-5, with D uncertain. Trimming shortened V by 2 bases and J by 2 bases, and 10 bases separated the two germline ends. Germline values: CDR1 SGHTA, CDR2 FQGNSA. This CDR3 contains 15 residues. CDR3 nucleotides: TGTGCCAGCAGCTTACGGGCAGGAGGCAATCAGCCCCAGCATTTT. Translation: CASSLRAGGNQPQHF. The full variable domain, in which reference TRBV7-2 and TRBJ1-5 provide the parts outside the CDR3, is GAGVSQSPSNKVTEKGKDVELRCDPISGHTALYWYRQSLGQGLEFLIYFQGNSAPDKSGLPSDRFSAERTGGSVSTLTIQRTQQEDSAVYLCASSLRAGGNQPQHFGDGTRLSIL.

This clone is labeled as large. This rearrangement joins TRBV10-3 to TRBJ2-7; the match to TRBD1 covers 8 bases. V gave up 6 bases and J gave up 3 bases; unmatched junction bases: 13. CDR3 length: 16 residues. The germline gives CDR1 ENHRY, CDR2 SYGVKD. CDR3 nucleotide sequence: TGTGCCATCAGATCCGGGACAGGACGAATAAACTACGAGCAGTACTTC. It is translated as CAIRSGTGRINYEQYF.

This clone has only a few counts. The chain is built from TRBV2 and TRBJ2-2; D may match TRBD1 or TRBD2 (5 bases each). There are 15 residues in the CDR3. CDR1 is SNHLY, CDR2 FYNNEI, per germline. V dropped 2 bases and J dropped 3 bases, with 10 bases sitting between them. The CDR3 DNA reads TGTGCCAGCAGTGAATCGGGACCCTACACCGGGGAGCTGTTTTTT. As protein: CASSESGPYTGELFF.

V usage is TRBV4-1 and J usage is TRBJ1-6; D unclear. The CDR3 is made up of 13 amino acids. Looked up from germline, CDR1 is MGHRA and CDR2 is YSYEKL. The V end was cut by 0 bases, the J end by 11 bases, with 8 bases between. The CDR3 nucleotides are TGCGCCAGCAGCCAAGATCGGGTTACACCCCTCCACTTT. It translates to CASSQDRVTPLHF.

The V call is TRBV30, the J call TRBJ2-1; 8 nucleotides align to TRBD2. Unmatched junction bases numbered 5, after V lost 4 bases and J lost 6 bases. This CDR3 has 13 amino acids. CDR1 is GTSNPN and CDR2 is SVGIG in the germline V gene (reference sequence). The CDR3 DNA follows: TGTGCCTGGAACACCGGACTAGCCAATGAGCAGTTCTTC. Its protein is CAWNTGLANEQFF.

The V call is TRBV6-6, the J call TRBJ2-1; D is perhaps TRBD2 (7 bases). The CDR3 has 15 amino acids. From germline, CDR1 is MNHNY and CDR2 SVGAGI (reference sequence). Trimming removed 4 bases from V and 4 bases from J, with 14 bases in between. The CDR3 DNA reads as TGTGCCAGCAGTTCACGGGGGGCCGGGTACAATGAGCAGTTCTTC. Its protein product is CASSSRGAGYNEQFF.

This chain uses TRBV10-3 with TRBJ1-3; no firm D call. Trimming stripped 5 bases from V and 6 bases from J, with 8 bases between. There are 12 residues in the CDR3. CDR1 ENHRY and CDR2 SYGVKD come from the germline V gene. The CDR3 DNA sequence: TGTGCCATCAGTCCGGGAGAAAACACCATATATTTT. This translates into CAISPGENTIYF.

The genes are TRBV6-1 and TRBJ2-7; possible D gene TRBD1, 5 bases. Trimming stripped 2 bases from V and 3 bases from J, with 17 bases between. Per the germline V gene, CDR1 is MNHNS and CDR2 is SASEGT. The length of the CDR3 is 16 residues. CDR3 sequence reads: CASSEWWTSVSYEQYF. In nucleotides, the CDR3 is TGTGCCAGCAGTGAATGGTGGACATCGGTGAGCTACGAGCAGTACTTC.

This clone was detected a few times. V is TRBV9 and J is TRBJ2-2, with TRBD1 matching 9 bases. This CDR3 spans 18 amino acids. Per germline, CDR1 SGDLS and CDR2 YYNGEE. Trimming at V came to 4 bases and at J to 7 bases, leaving 17 bases not matched to a gene. CDR3 residues: CASSKSPTGTGFVGELFF. The CDR3 coding sequence is TGTGCCAGCAGCAAGAGTCCTACCGGGACAGGGTTCGTCGGGGAGCTGTTTTTT.

V is TRBV10-3 and J is TRBJ1-6; 7 positions match TRBD1. Trimming at V came to 6 bases and at J to 6 bases, leaving 8 bases not matched to a gene. The CDR3 extends over 15 amino acids. The germline V gene has CDR1 ENHRY and CDR2 SYGVKD. The CDR3 DNA is TGTGCCATCAGCGCTAGGGACAGCCTTAATTCACCCCTCCACTTT. Its translation: CAISARDSLNSPLHF.

This clone is labeled as medium-sized (0.01 to 0.1%). The rearrangement joins TRBV6-5 to TRBJ2-2; 7 nucleotides align to TRBD1. Germline CDR1 is MNHEY and CDR2 is SVGAGI. The CDR3 loop spans 13 amino acids. V was pared by 8 bases and J by 1 base, with 1 base of the junction left unmatched. CDR3 amino acids: CASRQGNTGELFF. The CDR3 DNA reads as TGTGCCAGCCGACAGGGGAACACCGGGGAGCTGTTTTTT.

There are a few counts of this clone. The chain is built from TRBV24-1 and TRBJ2-3; no definite D call. V lost 6 bases to trimming and J lost 2 bases, with 5 bases between them. Germline V gives CDR1 KGHDR, CDR2 SFDVKD. This CDR3 has 12 residues. In nucleotides, the CDR3 is TGTGCCACCAGTTCGGACACAGATACGCAGTATTTT. It codes for CATSSDTDTQYF.

In this sample, this clone turned up a few times. The chain recombines TRBV18 with TRBJ2-3; D might be TRBD1 or TRBD2, each matching 5 bases. The germline V gene has CDR1 KGHSH and CDR2 LQKENI. V lost 3 bases and J 1 base, leaving 11 bases between the germline ends. The CDR3 is 15 amino acids. CDR3 sequence: CASSPGTLGTDTQYF. In DNA, the CDR3 is TGTGCCAGCTCACCCGGGACGTTGGGCACAGATACGCAGTATTTT.

The J gene is TRBJ1-4, the V gene TRBV29-1; D unresolved. The CDR3 totals 13 residues. The V end lost 7 bases, the J end lost 3 bases, and 12 bases lay between the germline ends. Looked up from germline, CDR1 is SQVTM and CDR2 is ANQGSEA. The CDR3 DNA follows: TGCAGCGCTAAACCGACTTCTAATGAAAAACTGTTTTTT. Translation gives CSAKPTSNEKLFF.

This clone is labeled large. This chain links TRBV7-3 with TRBJ2-5; TRBD2 is a possible D gene (6 bases). Germline V gene data show CDR1 as SGHTA and CDR2 as FQGTGA. The V end lost 3 bases, the J end lost 5 bases, and 13 bases lay between the germline ends. This CDR3 is 14 amino acids long. The CDR3 spells CASSLAGRRETQYF. CDR3 bases: TGTGCCAGCAGCTTGGCGGGGAGACGGGAGACCCAGTACTTC.

Judged by abundance, this clone is medium-sized. The chain has TRBV5-1 and TRBJ1-4; D perhaps matches TRBD1 (5 bases). The CDR3 totals 14 residues. The germline CDR1 and CDR2 sequences are SGHRS and YFSETQ. V dropped 6 bases and J dropped 7 bases, with 16 bases sitting between them. The chain's CDR3 is CASTRDLGGEKLFF. In DNA, the CDR3 is TGCGCCAGCACCCGGGACTTGGGGGGTGAAAAACTGTTTTTT.

J is TRBJ2-3 and V is TRBV11-3; possible D gene TRBD2, 5 bases. Germline CDR1 is SGHNT and CDR2 is YENEEA. This CDR3 has 12 residues. Trimming stripped 5 bases from V and 6 bases from J, with 9 bases between. This CDR3 reads CASSPGSDTQYF. The CDR3 DNA is TGTGCCAGCAGCCCGGGATCGGATACGCAGTATTTT.

The J gene is TRBJ2-7, the V gene TRBV9; 8 bases are shared with TRBD1. The germline V gene has CDR1 SGDLS and CDR2 YYNGEE. The trim removed 3 bases at V and 3 bases at J, leaving 8 bases unmatched. CDR3 length equals 15 residues. The CDR3 DNA follows: TGTGCCAGCAGCGGGGGACAGGAATCCCACTACGAGCAGTACTTC. Translated, it gives CASSGGQESHYEQYF.

The rearrangement links TRBV4-1 to TRBJ1-3, with a possible D match to TRBD1 (6 bases). The V gene lost 6 bases and the J gene lost 0 bases, with 9 bases spanning the gap. The germline gives CDR1 MGHRA, CDR2 YSYEKL. The CDR3 has 14 amino acids. The CDR3 region is CASRQDSSGNTIYF. CDR3 bases: TGCGCCAGCAGACAGGACAGCTCTGGAAACACCATATATTTT.

This clone appeared a few times. The rearrangement links TRBV19 to TRBJ1-2, with D hard to call. CDR1 and CDR2 from the germline V gene are LNHDA and SQIVND (reference sequence). The CDR3 has 13 amino acids. V dropped 3 bases and J dropped 3 bases, with 8 bases sitting between them. In DNA, the CDR3 is TGTGCCAGTAGTATCGGTGGGCACTATGGCTACACCTTC. Residues: CASSIGGHYGYTF.